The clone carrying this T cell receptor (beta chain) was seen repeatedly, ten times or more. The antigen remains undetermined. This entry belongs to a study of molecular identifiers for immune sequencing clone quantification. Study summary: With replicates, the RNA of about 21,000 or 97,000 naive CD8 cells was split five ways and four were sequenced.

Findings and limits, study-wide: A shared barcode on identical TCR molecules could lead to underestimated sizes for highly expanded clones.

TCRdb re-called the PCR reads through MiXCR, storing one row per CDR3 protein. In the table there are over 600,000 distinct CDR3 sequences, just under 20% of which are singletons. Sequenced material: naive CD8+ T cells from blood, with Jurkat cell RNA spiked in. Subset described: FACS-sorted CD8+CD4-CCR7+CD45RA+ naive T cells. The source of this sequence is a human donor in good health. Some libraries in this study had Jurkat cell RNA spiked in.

CDR3 in DNA: TGTGCCTGGTCCTCTGGAAACACCATATATTTT. It specifies CAWSSGNTIYF. The V and J genes are TRBV30 and TRBJ1-3; no clear D. V lost 5 bases and J 0 bases, leaving 2 bases between the germline ends. CDR3 length equals 11 residues. In germline, CDR1 is GTSNPN, CDR2 SVGIG (reference sequence).